A selection of T cell receptor beta chains follows, all from one sample in a study of T-cell reconstitution after alpha-beta-depleted transplantation in children. One entry per CDR3 protein results from TCRdb running MiXCR on the PCR reads. This sample has 450,000 to 500,000 distinct CDR3 sequences, with 9.5% to 15% found just once. The input for sequencing was PBMCs from the stem cell graft donor, taken from the stem cell graft. The origin of the receptors is a human donor who donated a stem cell graft to a child with combined immunodeficiency. The conserved cysteine and the conserved F or W are not part of the CDR3 here. The order of the fields is J gene, V gene, CDR3 protein.

TRBJ2-1,TRBV18,ASSPVGPNNEQF
TRBJ2-6,TRBV7-9,ASSPEGANVLT
TRBJ2-3,TRBV5-1,ASSLQGLHSTDTQY
TRBJ2-6,TRBV6-2/TRBV6-3,ASSPHHTGSGANVLT
TRBJ2-5,TRBV28,ARRTKKPETQY
TRBJ2-7,TRBV30,ATPGQGYEQY
TRBJ2-7,TRBV12-3/TRBV12-4,ASTASVAYEQY
TRBJ2-1,TRBV27,ASTLGVAGGHNEQF
TRBJ2-1,TRBV20-1,SARDPFGSGSYNEQF
TRBJ1-4,TRBV28,ASSLPTGPNEKLF
TRBJ2-2,TRBV6-5,ASSYEPSTGELF
TRBJ2-3,TRBV11-2,ASSLERGTSGNFYTDTQY
TRBJ2-1,TRBV9,ASSELTGDNEQF
TRBJ2-3,TRBV15,ATTGGSSTDTQY
TRBJ2-5,TRBV20-1,SARAGGRSQETQY
TRBJ2-7,TRBV14,ASSPLPGVEQY
TRBJ2-1,TRBV12-3/TRBV12-4,ASSVSGLGNEQF
TRBJ1-3,TRBV7-9,ASSRDASSGNTIY
TRBJ2-7,TRBV9,ASSAETGGLSYEQY
TRBJ2-7,TRBV25-1,ASSGSPKPHEQY
TRBJ2-7,TRBV18,ASSPRDRGVHEQY
TRBJ1-2,TRBV2,ASNRRGRVSDYGYT
TRBJ1-6,TRBV11-2,ASSPRTGSNNSPLH
TRBJ2-3,TRBV12-5,ASAQTYRGTSEDTQY
TRBJ1-1,TRBV12-3/TRBV12-4,ASSLWSNTEAF
TRBJ1-2,TRBV5-6,ACSLVQPTNYGYT
TRBJ2-7,TRBV12-3/TRBV12-4,ASSLIPRDEQY
TRBJ2-6,TRBV4-2,ASSRAGTSGFSSGANVLT
TRBJ2-1,TRBV5-1,ASSLGTSGIEEQF
TRBJ2-3,TRBV7-2,ASSSQSPLGDTQY
TRBJ2-7,TRBV9,ASSVASGNYEQY
TRBJ2-7,TRBV5-1,ASSPGQRSSYEQY